This T cell receptor (beta chain) was retrieved from a study of shared clonotypes between healthy human individuals (TCRdb year 2020). Regarding the complete study: A few men and a couple of women, aged 18 to 49 years, made up the cohort. Libraries were prepared and TCR repertoires were sequenced by different laboratories using diverse techniques, in order to increase sequencing depth and limit assay-specific biases. Per donor, leukapheresis produced somewhere between about 0.8 and 9 billion PBMCs. Blood TCR repertoires of roughly 5 healthy adults were deeply sequenced to estimate repertoire size and the extent of clonotype sharing between individuals.

Taken from cysteine to phenylalanine, the CDR3 has 15 residues. Only CDR3 DNA is held: 45 bases, read in frame from base 1. V sheds 0 bases and J sheds 4 bases, leaving 10 bases between their ends. As encoded in the germline V gene, CDR1 is SGDLS while CDR2 is YYNGEE. Using the deep immunoSEQ assay, multiplex PCR amplified TCR CDR3 regions from genomic DNA. Extracted genomic DNA from each cell subset was distributed evenly across all wells of several immunoSEQ 96-well plates, and each plate was treated as a replicate. For unsorted PBMC, roughly 0.3 ug genomic DNA, equal to 30,000 or so T cell genomes, was loaded into each replicate PCR. Genomic DNA from unsorted PBMC was sequenced over ten immunoSEQ deep assay plates. Purified libraries were measured with a Qubit 3.0 fluorometer, size-checked on a Bioanalyzer 2100, and measured again with the KAPA Library Quantification kit. Every immunoSEQ 96-well plate was sequenced on a separate single-read 150-cycle Illumina NextSeq 550 flow cell. The authors' pipeline ran thus. The immunoSEQ output contained only junctional sequences without quality scores, so filtering could not match that applied to full-length reads. Sequences were annotated with PyIR, a Python wrapper for IgBLAST v1.9, and V/J genes and CDR3 were assigned using IMGT germline references. Any read was removed if the V/J assignment was weak (E-value above 1e-6), the CDR3 was missing, or the read contained stop codons, out-of-frame junctions, or ambiguous translated residues. A V3J clonotype was defined by an identical inferred V gene, J gene, and CDR3 amino acid sequence. To compute the percentage overlap between repertoires, the number of shared unique clonotypes was divided by the size of the smaller repertoire. Repertoire richness was assessed with RTK rarefaction, the Chao1 estimator, and Recon v2.1 estimates of unobserved clonotypes. Entries here come from immuneACCESS through TCRdb and include only in-frame sequences with V and J called. Some clones fail to appear in such tables; in the studies checked, an unresolved V gene covers under half of the shortfall, and the cause of the remainder is unknown. That table gives V, J and clone size, and the DNA gave D and trimming. In this sample the table shows about 480,000 clones, roughly 85% of which occur a single time. Approximately 12% of the sample rests with the top ten.

The donors were healthy, HIV-negative adults who had no recently reported acute infections or vaccinations. Only Caucasian adults living in Nashville, Tennessee, USA were represented among the donors. For unsorted samples, some 100 million PBMCs were counted, and genomic DNA was extracted using the QIAamp DNA Blood Mini kit. After blood collection by leukapheresis, PBMCs were isolated using Ficoll-Histopaque density gradient centrifugation and then cryopreserved in the vapor phase of liquid nitrogen. What the authors observed across the whole study: The small number of donors limited the genetic and exposure-history diversity represented. Sampling was limited to blood, and TCR repertoires in tissue likely differ from TCR repertoires in blood. Pairwise subsampling led to the expectation that sequencing depth would affect the degree of clonotype sharing among donors.

To note about this clone: This clone's antigen is unknown. No base quality information exists; no much larger clone differs at one position.

The specimen was PBMCs. The source of this sequence is a woman between 35 and 50 years old in good health. Some clones in this sample may be carry-over from other donors' samples. The chain joins TRBV9 to TRBJ2-2; TRBD2 is a weak D gene call, 6 bases matching. CDR3 region: CASSVATGSTGELFF. The DNA sequence is TGTGCCAGCAGCGTAGCTACCGGGAGCACCGGGGAGCTGTTTTTT.